This entry lists 30 T cell receptor beta chains sequenced from one sample in a study of T cells in narcolepsy. Produced via immunoSEQ multiplex PCR; TCRdb's table is partial and in-frame only. Counted here are fewer than 15,000 clones, about 89% occurring once; the ten biggest clones make up about 1.8%. The sequencing input was CD45RA- memory CD4+ T cells from PBMCs. The receptors derive from a human donor with narcolepsy.

The chain is built from TRBV9 and TRBJ2-3, with TRBD2 matching 10 bases. J gave up 2 bases and V 1 base, and 10 bases lay outside the gene matches. The length of the CDR3 is 18 residues. CDR1 and CDR2 (germline): SGDLS, YYNGEE. CDR3: CASSVTPLTSGNTDTQYF. Here the CDR3 DNA reads TGTGCCAGCAGCGTAACTCCTCTAACTAGCGGGAACACAGATACGCAGTATTTT. Full variable domain (missing parts from reference TRBV9 and TRBJ2-3): DSGVTQTPKHLITATGQRVTLRCSPRSGDLSVYWYQQSLDQGLQFLIQYYNGEERAKGNILERFSAQQFPDLHSELNLSSLELGDSALYFCASSVTPLTSGNTDTQYFGPGTRLTVL.

The chain carries TRBV5-6 and TRBJ1-2; 8 bases line up with TRBD1. This CDR3 comprises 15 residues. V lost 0 bases and J lost 4; bases outside the gene matches: 5. From germline, CDR1 is SGHDT and CDR2 YYEEEE. CDR3 in DNA: TGTGCCAGCAGCTTGGGGGGACAGGCGCCCTATGGCTACACCTTC. This sequence encodes CASSLGGQAPYGYTF.

The chain is built from TRBV6-6 and TRBJ1-2; 8 bases map to TRBD1. The length of the CDR3 is 12 residues. CDR1 and CDR2 from the germline V gene are MNHNY and SVGAGI (reference sequence). V lost 5 bases and J lost 7; bases outside the gene matches: 3. The CDR3 region is CASSITGGGYTF. CDR3 sequence (DNA): TGTGCCAGCAGTATAACAGGGGGTGGCTACACCTTC.

Regarding this clone: An end of the junction does not agree with germline; a read error may underlie this. Other DNA sequences within the sample encode an identical CDR3. For the CDR3, the DNA is TGTGCCAGCAGTTTCGACAGTGGCGATCAGCCCCAGCACTTT. Protein: CASSFDSGDQPQHF. The J gene is TRBJ1-5, the V gene TRBV2; possible D gene TRBD1, 5 bases. This CDR3 is built from 14 residues. Germline assignment: CDR1 SNHLY and CDR2 FYNNEI.

V and J are TRBV2 and TRBJ2-1; 7 bases fit TRBD2. Germline V gene lookup returns CDR1 SNHLY and CDR2 FYNNEI. After removal of 2 bases from V and 2 bases from J, the junction contained 3 bases not matched to a gene. The CDR3 has 15 residues. The CDR3 spells CASSEITSAYNEQFF. Here the CDR3 DNA reads TGTGCCAGCAGTGAAATAACTAGCGCCTACAATGAGCAGTTCTTC.

This clone was found once. The J gene is TRBJ1-2, the V gene TRBV28; the D is unclear. The V gene's germline CDR1 is MDHEN and CDR2 SYDVKM. This CDR3 has 13 residues. The V end was cut by 8 bases, the J end by 8 bases, with 18 bases between. Here the CDR3 reads CASGSFSPGGYTF. CDR3 DNA: TGTGCCAGCGGGTCCTTCAGCCCGGGGGGCTACACCTTC.

V gene TRBV30 combines with J gene TRBJ1-5, with a tentative D call TRBD1 (5 bases). V lost 8 bases, J lost 9 bases, and 17 bases lay in between. In germline, CDR1 is GTSNPN, CDR2 SVGIG (reference sequence). The CDR3 runs 12 residues. The CDR3 DNA sequence: TGTGCCGGCGGAACGGGCCAGGGGCCCCAGCATTTT. Residues: CAGGTGQGPQHF.

The V gene is TRBV6-1, the J gene TRBJ2-7, with D tentatively TRBD2 (6 bases). Per germline, CDR1 MNHNS and CDR2 SASEGT. V lost 5 bases and J 3 bases, leaving 14 bases between the germline ends. The CDR3 is 14 amino acids. The CDR3 coding sequence is TGTGCCAGCAGTACCGGCGGGAACGTCTACGAGCAGTACTTC. Protein product: CASSTGGNVYEQYF.

In this sample, this clone turned up once. J is TRBJ1-6 and V is TRBV27; TRBD1 aligns across 7 bases. Germline lookup yields CDR1 MNHEY and CDR2 SMNVEV (reference sequence). V was clipped by 3 bases and J by 5 bases; unmatched bases: 10. This CDR3 is built from 17 residues. The DNA of the CDR3 is TGTGCCAGCAGTTTCAGTAACAGGGGATCCGATAATTCACCCCTCCACTTT. The encoded protein is CASSFSNRGSDNSPLHF.

The chain couples TRBV9 to TRBJ2-7; D is possibly TRBD2 (6 bases). Germline assignment: CDR1 SGDLS and CDR2 YYNGEE. V lost 5 bases, J lost 0 bases, and 18 bases lay in between. CDR3 length: 16 residues. The CDR3 loop reads CASSPQGGVSSYEQYF. DNA of the CDR3: TGTGCCAGCAGTCCCCAGGGCGGGGTAAGCTCCTACGAGCAGTACTTC.

The chain carries TRBV7-3 and TRBJ2-1; D might be TRBD2 (6 bases). This CDR3 spans 17 amino acids. The V gene's germline CDR1 is SGHTA and CDR2 FQGTGA. Trimming removed 5 bases at V and 1 base at J, with 18 bases between. The chain's CDR3 is CASSPAGGTHSYNEQFF. The CDR3, as DNA: TGTGCCAGCAGCCCCGCAGGTGGGACTCATTCCTACAATGAGCAGTTCTTC.

The rearrangement joins TRBV5-1 to TRBJ2-7, with 7 bases identical to TRBD1. Germline CDR1 is SGHRS and CDR2 is YFSETQ. The V gene end was trimmed by 4 bases and the J gene end by 1 base; junction bases not matched to a gene: 11. The CDR3 is 16 amino acids. The CDR3 DNA reads TGCGCCAGCAGCGCGTGGGACAGCGCCAATTCCTACGAGCAGTACTTC. Protein product: CASSAWDSANSYEQYF.

This sequence joins TRBV6-5 and TRBJ1-6; D is perhaps TRBD1 (6 bases). The germline CDR1 and CDR2 sequences are MNHEY and SVGAGI. Trimming removed 6 bases from V and 7 bases from J, with 13 bases in between. This CDR3 is 14 amino acids long. CDR3 DNA sequence: TGTGCCAGCAGCCAGACAGGTTTCAATTCACCCCTCCACTTT. Encoded protein: CASSQTGFNSPLHF.

This clone has only a few counts. J is TRBJ2-2 and V is TRBV10-3; perhaps TRBD2 as D (6 bases). This CDR3 contains 16 residues. The V and J ends lost 5 bases and 1 base respectively, with 14 bases between them. Germline V gene sequence: CDR1 ENHRY, CDR2 SYGVKD. The CDR3 bases are TGTGCCATCAGTAAATCGGACGGGAGGAACACCGGGGAGCTGTTTTTT. Protein sequence: CAISKSDGRNTGELFF.

This clone was seen a few times. The V gene is TRBV5-6, the J gene TRBJ1-4; no reliable D call. From germline, CDR1 is SGHDT and CDR2 YYEEEE. This CDR3 is 16 amino acids long. The germline V and J ends were trimmed by 5 bases and 0 bases, with 14 bases remaining between them. In DNA form, the CDR3 reads TGTGCCAGCAGTGCCCAAGCCGGGGCAACTAATGAAAAACTGTTTTTT. It codes for CASSAQAGATNEKLFF.

The chain uses TRBV5-1 and TRBJ1-6; TRBD1 matches 8 bases. The CDR3 runs 14 residues. Germline assignment: CDR1 SGHRS and CDR2 YFSETQ. V shed 4 bases, J shed 9 bases, and the junction held 6 bases outside the gene matches. Here the CDR3 reads CASSTGQGGSPLHF. The CDR3, as DNA: TGCGCCAGCAGCACCGGACAGGGAGGTTCACCCCTCCACTTT.

The chain carries TRBV5-1 and TRBJ2-5; 7 nucleotides match TRBD2. This CDR3 region has 14 residues. Germline CDR1 is SGHRS and CDR2 is YFSETQ. J lost 7 bases, V lost 0 bases, and 6 bases had no gene match. This chain's CDR3 is CASSLERTSTTQYF. DNA for the CDR3: TGCGCCAGCAGCTTGGAGCGGACTAGTACGACCCAGTACTTC.

The CDR3, as DNA: TGTGCCAGCAGCTTTAACGGGAGGGCCGTCGAGACCCAGTACTTC. Translating gives CASSFNGRAVETQYF. The chain links TRBV11-2 to TRBJ2-5, with 8 bases aligning to TRBD2. Germline CDR1 and CDR2: SGHAT and FQNNGV. V was clipped by 3 bases and J by 5 bases; unmatched bases: 8. This CDR3 comprises 15 residues.

This clone was detected only once. The gene calls are TRBV30 and TRBJ1-6; possibly TRBD1 for D (6 bases). Germline loops: CDR1 GTSNPN, CDR2 SVGIG (reference sequence). The CDR3 runs 15 residues. V was cut by 1 base and J by 10 bases, with 17 bases left in between. The CDR3 region is CAWSERTGKHSPLHF. The CDR3 DNA follows: TGTGCCTGGAGTGAGAGAACAGGGAAACACTCACCCCTCCACTTT.

This sequence joins TRBV2 and TRBJ1-1; a possible D gene is TRBD1 (5 bases). CDR3 size: 13 residues. Germline V gene sequence: CDR1 SNHLY, CDR2 FYNNEI. The CDR3 spells CATRVGRNTEAFF. CDR3 nucleotide sequence: TGTGCAACCAGGGTCGGGAGAAACACTGAAGCTTTCTTT.

The sample holds a few counts of this clone. The rearrangement uses TRBV19 and TRBJ1-4; D is unclear. V was clipped by 1 base and J by 8 bases, with 11 bases between them. The CDR3 length is 14 residues. The germline V gene has CDR1 LNHDA and CDR2 SQIVND (reference sequence). In nucleotides, the CDR3 is TGTGCCAGTAGTATAGCGGAGTCGCAGGAAAAACTGTTTTTT. This codes for CASSIAESQEKLFF. Drawing the rest from reference TRBV19 and TRBJ1-4, the complete variable domain is DGGITQSPKYLFRKEGQNVTLSCEQNLNHDAMYWYRQDPGQGLRLIYYSQIVNDFQKGDIAEGYSVSREKKESFPLTVTSAQKNPTAFYLCASSIAESQEKLFFGSGTQLSVL.

J is TRBJ2-6 and V is TRBV19; no clear D gene. This CDR3 is 13 amino acids long. V lost 8 bases, J lost 0 bases, and 5 bases lay in between. Germline loops: CDR1 LNHDA, CDR2 SQIVND (reference sequence). CDR3 amino acids: CASEISGANVLTF. CDR3 nucleotide sequence: TGTGCCAGTGAGATCTCTGGGGCCAACGTCCTGACTTTC.

The CDR3 sequence is CASSLARLAGTYEQYF. In DNA form, the CDR3 reads TGTGCCAGCAGCTTAGCCCGCCTAGCGGGTACCTACGAGCAGTACTTC. This chain connects TRBV7-9 to TRBJ2-7; 8 nucleotides align to TRBD2. With V trimmed by 0 bases and J by 2 bases, 6 bases remained unmatched. The germline V gene has CDR1 SEHNR and CDR2 FQNEAQ (reference sequence). CDR3 size: 16 residues.

In its sample, this clone was seen once. This chain connects TRBV5-1 to TRBJ1-2; 7 bases agree with TRBD1. Germline CDR1 reads SGHRS; CDR2 reads YFSETQ. The CDR3 extends over 18 amino acids. V lost 3 bases and J lost 2; bases outside the gene matches: 16. The DNA of the CDR3 is TGCGCCAGCAGCTCCTTCGGACGAGGGGGCGCGGGGAACTATGGCTACACCTTC. Translating gives CASSSFGRGGAGNYGYTF.

V usage is TRBV29-1 and J usage is TRBJ1-2; TRBD1 agrees at 11 bases. This CDR3 region has 13 residues. Germline CDR1 and CDR2: SQVTM and ANQGSEA. CDR3 sequence: CSDDGQGASGYTF. As DNA, the CDR3 is TGCAGTGATGATGGACAGGGGGCGTCGGGCTACACCTTC.

J is TRBJ2-1 and V is TRBV5-1; 10 bases align to TRBD2. The CDR3 runs to 18 residues. Per germline, CDR1 SGHRS and CDR2 YFSETQ. Losses at the gene ends were 1 base for V and 9 bases for J; bases not matched to a gene: 16. As DNA, the CDR3 is TGCGCCAGCAGCTTGCTCGGTCCCTGGCTAGCGGGAGTAGGTGAGCAGTTCTTC. Its translation: CASSLLGPWLAGVGEQFF.

This chain links TRBV15 with TRBJ2-7; a weak D match, TRBD1 (5 bases). CDR1 is LNHNV, CDR2 YYDKDF, per germline (reference sequence). V dropped 0 bases and J dropped 5 bases, with 11 bases sitting between them. CDR3 length equals 14 residues. The CDR3 sequence: CATSRDHPGNEQYF. As DNA, the CDR3 is TGTGCCACCAGCAGAGATCACCCAGGGAACGAGCAGTACTTC.

This chain uses TRBV28 with TRBJ2-7; the match to TRBD2 covers 14 bases. Germline V gene lookup returns CDR1 MDHEN and CDR2 SYDVKM. V shed 6 bases, J shed 5 bases, and the junction held 6 bases outside the gene matches. This CDR3 spans 15 amino acids. The CDR3 spells CASRKGTSGSHEQYF. The CDR3 DNA is TGTGCCAGCAGAAAAGGGACTAGCGGGAGTCACGAGCAGTACTTC. Full variable domain (outside the CDR3, taken from reference TRBV28 and TRBJ2-7): DVKVTQSSRYLVKRTGEKVFLECVQDMDHENMFWYRQDPGLGLRLIYFSYDVKMKEKGDIPEGYSVSREKKERFSLILESASTNQTSMYLCASRKGTSGSHEQYFGPGTRLTVT.

The chain couples TRBV19 to TRBJ2-1; 9 nucleotides match TRBD2. Germline V gene sequence: CDR1 LNHDA, CDR2 SQIVND (reference sequence). The CDR3 is made up of 13 amino acids. Here the CDR3 reads CTFETSGYNEQFF. The DNA of the CDR3 is TGTACCTTTGAGACTAGCGGATACAATGAGCAGTTCTTC.

The genes are TRBV4-1 and TRBJ2-5; TRBD2 might be the D (6 bases). Trimming left V 0 bases short and J 13 bases short, with 12 bases between. Germline V gene data show CDR1 as MGHRA and CDR2 as YSYEKL. The CDR3 is 12 residues long. The CDR3 DNA sequence: TGCGCCAGCAGCCAAGATCTGGGGGAGGTGTACTTC. Residues: CASSQDLGEVYF.